This T cell receptor beta chain was found in a study of cytomegalovirus exposure and HLA in healthy donors. Overall study: The Caucasian-associated ancestry cluster held less than 85% of 300 to 450 genotyped donors. Study-level results: Common viral pathogens seemed to be connected with several of the most significant clusters, according to a later analysis. It was only CMV serostatus that was available as immune exposure information.

This CDR3 is 17 amino acids long. Germline loops: CDR1 SGHTA, CDR2 FQGNSA. V was clipped by 1 base and J by 4 bases; unmatched bases: 11. As to this clone: The antigen remains unidentified.

PCR used 60 Vbeta primers and 13 Jbeta primers. The table came from immunoSEQ multiplex PCR; TCRdb's copy has only in-frame clones and leaves some out. The top ten hold 1.5% to 2% of the sample, which has 200,000 or so clones, 75% to 80% seen once. The TCR sequence derives from a man aged 18-30 years in good health and CMV-seronegative. This chain joins TRBV7-2 and TRBJ2-7, with 9 positions matching TRBD2. Input material: PBMCs. DNA for the CDR3: TGTGCCAGCAGCTTAGAGGCTAGCGGGACTTACGCTTACGAGCAGTACTTC. Amino acid sequence: CASSLEASGTYAYEQYF.